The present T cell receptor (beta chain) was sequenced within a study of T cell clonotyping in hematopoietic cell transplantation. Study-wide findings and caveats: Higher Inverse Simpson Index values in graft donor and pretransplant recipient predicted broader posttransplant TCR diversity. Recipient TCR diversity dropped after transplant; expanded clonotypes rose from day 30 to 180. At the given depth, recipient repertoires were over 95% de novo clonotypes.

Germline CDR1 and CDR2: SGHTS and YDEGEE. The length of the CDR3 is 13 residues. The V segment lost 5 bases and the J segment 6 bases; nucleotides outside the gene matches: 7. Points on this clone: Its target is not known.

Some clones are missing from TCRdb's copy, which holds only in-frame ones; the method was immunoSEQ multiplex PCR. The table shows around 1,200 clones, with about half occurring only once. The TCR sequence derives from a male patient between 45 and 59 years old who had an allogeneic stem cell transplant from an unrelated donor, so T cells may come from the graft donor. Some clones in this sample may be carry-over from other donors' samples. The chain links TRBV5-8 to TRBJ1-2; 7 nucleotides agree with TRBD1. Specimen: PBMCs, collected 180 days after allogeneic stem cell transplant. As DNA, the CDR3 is TGTGCCAGCAGGCCGCGAGGGGGCCATGGCTACACCTTC. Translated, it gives CASRPRGGHGYTF.